This T cell receptor (beta chain) was recorded in a study of spatial heterogeneity in lung cancer. The wider study: Across the raw uncorrected reads, a unique TCR and UMI combination was observed, on average, more than ten times. Study-wide findings and caveats: Circulating ubiquitous expanded tumor TCRs were observed more frequently at resection than at follow-up.

Via MiXCR, TCRdb re-called the 5' RACE reads, giving one row per CDR3 protein. The data show tens of thousands of distinct CDR3 sequences, roughly 13% seen once. The time point denotes: sample taken at primary tumor resection. Whole RNA, which was extracted from tumor, nontumor lung tissue or frozen PBMC, was sequenced without any cell sorting. As regards this clonotype: Its antigen is undetermined.

CDR1 is DFQATT, CDR2 SNEGSKA, per germline (reference sequence). This CDR3 has 13 amino acids. The J segment lost 0 bases and the V segment lost 7 bases, leaving 3 bases of the junction unmatched. Sample: PBMCs, taken at surgery. This receptor was taken from a male donor with early-stage non-small cell lung cancer. This rearrangement joins TRBV20-1 to TRBJ2-4; TRBD2 matches at 7 bases. The CDR3 nucleotides read TGCAGTGGCAGGGAGGGAGCCAAAAACATTCAGTACTTC. Its protein is CSGREGAKNIQYF.